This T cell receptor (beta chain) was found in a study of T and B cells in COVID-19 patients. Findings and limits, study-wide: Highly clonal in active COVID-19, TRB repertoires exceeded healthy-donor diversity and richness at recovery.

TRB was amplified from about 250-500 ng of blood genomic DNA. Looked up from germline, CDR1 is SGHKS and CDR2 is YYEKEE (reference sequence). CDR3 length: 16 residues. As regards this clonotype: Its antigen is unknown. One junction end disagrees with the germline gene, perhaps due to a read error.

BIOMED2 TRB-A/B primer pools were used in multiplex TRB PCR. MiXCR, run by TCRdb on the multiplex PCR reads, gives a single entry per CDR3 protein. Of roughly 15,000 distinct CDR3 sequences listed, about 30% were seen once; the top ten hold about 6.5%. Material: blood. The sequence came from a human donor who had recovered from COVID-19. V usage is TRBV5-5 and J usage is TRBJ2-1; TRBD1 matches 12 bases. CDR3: CASSSSTGTGGSEQFF. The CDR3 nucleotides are TGCGCCAGCAGCTCCTCCACCGGGACAGGGGGCAGTGAGCAGTTCTTC.